Included here is one TCR beta chain sequence, with context. The data were obtained in a study of blood T cell repertoires in COVID-19. The table came from immunoSEQ multiplex PCR; TCRdb's copy has only in-frame clones and leaves some out. The sample records some 400,000 clones, roughly 90% being singletons. The sequencing sample was made of PBMCs or T cells enriched from blood (not recorded which). The sequence was collected from a middle-aged woman who had been exposed to COVID-19.

The CDR3 nucleotides are TGTGCCAGCTCTTTCACACAGGGATCCACTGAAGCTTTCTTT. Protein sequence: CASSFTQGSTEAFF. The V and J genes are TRBV6-5 and TRBJ1-1; a possible D gene is TRBD1 (6 bases). V was shortened by 8 bases and J by 4 bases, with 17 bases between the two germline ends. From germline, CDR1 is MNHEY and CDR2 SVGAGI. There are 14 residues in the CDR3.